These 12 T cell receptor beta chains share one sample of origin, sequenced in a study of cytomegalovirus exposure and HLA in healthy donors. The PCR ran on 60 Vbeta and 13 Jbeta primers. Only in-frame clones appear in the TCRdb table, and some are missing; sequencing was by immunoSEQ multiplex PCR. The data hold tens of thousands of clones, with about 70% observed a single time. Sequenced input: PBMCs. These receptors were taken from a man aged 25 to 40 in good health and CMV-seronegative.

V and J are TRBV28 and TRBJ2-5, with D tentatively TRBD2 (5 bases). Between the trimmed V and J ends, which lost 3 bases and 1 base, there was a span of 12 bases. This CDR3 region has 15 residues. The germline gives CDR1 MDHEN, CDR2 SYDVKM. CDR3 in DNA: TGTGCCAGCAGTTTGCTGACTATACCCCAAGAGACCCAGTACTTC. Its translation is CASSLLTIPQETQYF. The entire variable domain, with the rest obtained from reference TRBV28 and TRBJ2-5, is as follows: DVKVTQSSRYLVKRTGEKVFLECVQDMDHENMFWYRQDPGLGLRLIYFSYDVKMKEKGDIPEGYSVSREKKERFSLILESASTNQTSMYLCASSLLTIPQETQYFGPGTRLLVL.

The genes are TRBV11-2 and TRBJ2-1; 13 bases are a match to TRBD2. V lost 8 bases to trimming and J lost 9 bases; unmatched junction nucleotides: 10. Germline lookup yields CDR1 SGHAT and CDR2 FQNNGV. The CDR3 is made up of 15 amino acids. As DNA, the CDR3 is TGTGCCAGCCGCCGACTAGCGGGAGGATGGGGTGAGCAGTTCTTC. Protein: CASRRLAGGWGEQFF.

The CDR3: CSVMTGRHGMNTEAFF. CDR3 in DNA: TGCAGCGTGATGACAGGGAGGCATGGGATGAACACTGAAGCTTTCTTT. V and J are TRBV29-1 and TRBJ1-1, with 7 bases aligning to TRBD1. V lost 6 bases to trimming and J lost 0 bases; unmatched junction nucleotides: 13. The CDR3 sequence is 16 residues long. CDR1 and CDR2 (germline): SQVTM, ANQGSEA.

The rearrangement links TRBV5-1 to TRBJ2-3; tentative D call: TRBD1 (5 bases). The ends were cut back, 6 bases at V and 5 bases at J, with 16 bases in the middle. The CDR3 spans 14 residues. In germline, CDR1 is SGHRS, CDR2 YFSETQ. CDR3 DNA: TGCGCCAGCACTATGGGTCAGGGCCAAGATACGCAGTATTTT. It yields the protein CASTMGQGQDTQYF.

The gene calls are TRBV5-6 and TRBJ1-1; D not resolved. The CDR3 sequence is 14 residues long. Deletions cut 0 bases from V and 1 base from J, with 7 bases between. Germline V gene sequence: CDR1 SGHDT, CDR2 YYEEEE. In nucleotides, the CDR3 is TGTGCCAGCAGCTTGGTGGGCCCGAACACTGAAGCTTTCTTT. Its translation is CASSLVGPNTEAFF.

This clone came up a few times. V and J are TRBV6-1 and TRBJ1-1; D gene unclear. CDR3 length equals 13 residues. V shed 0 bases and J shed 11 bases, with 13 bases lying between them. Germline-derived CDR1 and CDR2 are MNHNS and SASEGT. The CDR3 nucleotides are TGTGCCAGCAGTGAAGCGGCCCAGCCGAGGGCTTTCTTT. This codes for CASSEAAQPRAFF.

The chain couples TRBV5-4 to TRBJ1-1, with TRBD1 identical over 11 bases. Looked up from germline, CDR1 is SGHNT and CDR2 is YYREEE (reference sequence). The J segment lost 3 bases and the V segment lost 4 bases, leaving 11 bases of the junction unmatched. The CDR3 has 17 residues. CDR3 amino acids: CASSRGQGANVYTEAFF. CDR3 sequence (DNA): TGTGCCAGCAGCAGAGGACAGGGGGCGAACGTTTACACTGAAGCTTTCTTT.

This clone has just a few counts. The chain combines TRBV5-1 with TRBJ1-2; 12 bases are a match to TRBD1. CDR3 length: 16 residues. After removal of 2 bases from V and 7 bases from J, the junction contained 9 bases not matched to a gene. Germline V lookup: CDR1 SGHRS, CDR2 YFSETQ. CDR3 in amino acids: CASSFNRDRGRVGYTF. The CDR3 region has the DNA TGCGCCAGCAGCTTTAACCGGGACAGGGGGCGAGTTGGCTACACCTTC.

The CDR3 region is CAISEGGRTTEAFF. The CDR3 region has the DNA TGTGCCATCAGTGAGGGGGGCAGAACAACTGAAGCTTTCTTT. This sequence joins TRBV10-3 and TRBJ1-1, with D possibly TRBD1 on 6 matching bases. The CDR3 sequence is 14 residues long. The germline gives CDR1 ENHRY, CDR2 SYGVKD. V shed 2 bases and J shed 5 bases, with 12 bases lying between them.

The genes are TRBV5-6 and TRBJ2-1; unclear D gene. CDR3 length: 12 amino acids. CDR1 SGHDT and CDR2 YYEEEE come from the germline V gene. V lost 5 bases and J 3 bases, leaving 6 bases between the germline ends. In DNA form, the CDR3 reads TGTGCCAGCAGTAGAAGCTACAATGAGCAGTTCTTC. Its protein product is CASSRSYNEQFF.

The chain combines TRBV28 with TRBJ2-6; D possibly corresponds to TRBD2 (6 bases). The CDR3 totals 17 residues. Germline values: CDR1 MDHEN, CDR2 SYDVKM. With 8 bases removed from V and 0 bases from J, the gap between germline ends came to 17 bases. The CDR3 DNA sequence: TGTGCCAGCGGGAGCGGGCGGGCCAGCTCTGGGGCCAACGTCCTGACTTTC. Translated, it gives CASGSGRASSGANVLTF.

The chain links TRBV6-5 to TRBJ2-1; TRBD2 matches at 7 bases. The trim removed 8 bases at V and 9 bases at J, leaving 16 bases unmatched. This CDR3 is 15 amino acids long. Looked up from germline, CDR1 is MNHEY and CDR2 is SVGAGI. The DNA for the CDR3 is TGTGCCAGCGGCAGGGAGCGGGGATCAGGTAGTGAGCAGTTCTTC. It codes for CASGRERGSGSEQFF.